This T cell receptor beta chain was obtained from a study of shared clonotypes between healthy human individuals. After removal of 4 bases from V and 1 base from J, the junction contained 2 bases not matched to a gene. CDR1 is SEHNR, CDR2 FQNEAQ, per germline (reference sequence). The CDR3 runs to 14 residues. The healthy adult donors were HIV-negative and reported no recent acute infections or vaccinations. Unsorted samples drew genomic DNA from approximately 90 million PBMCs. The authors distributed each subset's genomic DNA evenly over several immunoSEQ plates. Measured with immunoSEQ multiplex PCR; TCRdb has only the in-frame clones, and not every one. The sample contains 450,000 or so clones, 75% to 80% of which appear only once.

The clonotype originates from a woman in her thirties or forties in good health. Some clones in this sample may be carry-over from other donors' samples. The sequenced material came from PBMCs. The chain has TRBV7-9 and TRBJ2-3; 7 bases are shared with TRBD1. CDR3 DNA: TGTGCCAGCAGCTCGGACAGGCGCACAGATACGCAGTATTTT. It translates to CASSSDRRTDTQYF.